This T cell receptor beta chain derives from a study of T cell changes during pregnancy in multiple sclerosis. Produced via immunoSEQ multiplex PCR; TCRdb's table is partial and in-frame only. Of roughly 72,000 clones listed, roughly 92% are singletons. The germline V gene has CDR1 SGHRS and CDR2 YFSETQ. This CDR3 region has 15 residues. The ends were cut back, 4 bases at V and 7 bases at J, with 17 bases in the middle. The clonotype comes from a female donor with multiple sclerosis, enrolled in a pregnancy study. The sample in question was CD4+ T cells from peripheral blood mononuclear cells, obtained before pregnancy. The chain combines TRBV5-1 with TRBJ1-4, with D tentatively TRBD1 (6 bases). The CDR3 nucleotides read TGCGCCAGCAGCCCCAAGGATACAGGGTCTGAAAAACTGTTTTTT. Protein: CASSPKDTGSEKLFF.